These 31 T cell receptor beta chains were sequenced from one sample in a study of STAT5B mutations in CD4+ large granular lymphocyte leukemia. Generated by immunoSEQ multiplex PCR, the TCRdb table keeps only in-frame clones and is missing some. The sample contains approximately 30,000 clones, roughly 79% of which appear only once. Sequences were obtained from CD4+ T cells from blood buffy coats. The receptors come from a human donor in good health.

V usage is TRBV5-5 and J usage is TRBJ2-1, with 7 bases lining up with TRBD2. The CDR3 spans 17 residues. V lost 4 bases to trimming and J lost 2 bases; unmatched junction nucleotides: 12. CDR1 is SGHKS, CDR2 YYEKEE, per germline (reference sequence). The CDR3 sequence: CASSPVWLADTYNEQFF. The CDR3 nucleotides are TGTGCCAGCAGCCCGGTTTGGCTAGCGGATACCTACAATGAGCAGTTCTTC.

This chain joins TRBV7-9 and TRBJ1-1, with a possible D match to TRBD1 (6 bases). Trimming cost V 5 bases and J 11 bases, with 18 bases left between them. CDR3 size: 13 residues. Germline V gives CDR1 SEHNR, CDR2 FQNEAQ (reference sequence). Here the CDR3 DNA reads TGTGCCAGCAGCCCACAGGGTAGGGGACTCGCTTTCTTT. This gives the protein CASSPQGRGLAFF.

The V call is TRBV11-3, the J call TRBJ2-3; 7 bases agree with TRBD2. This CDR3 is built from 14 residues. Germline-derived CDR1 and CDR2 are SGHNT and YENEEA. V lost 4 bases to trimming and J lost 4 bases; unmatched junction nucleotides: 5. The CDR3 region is CASSSREGPDTQYF. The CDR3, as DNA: TGTGCCAGCAGCTCCAGGGAGGGCCCAGATACGCAGTATTTT.

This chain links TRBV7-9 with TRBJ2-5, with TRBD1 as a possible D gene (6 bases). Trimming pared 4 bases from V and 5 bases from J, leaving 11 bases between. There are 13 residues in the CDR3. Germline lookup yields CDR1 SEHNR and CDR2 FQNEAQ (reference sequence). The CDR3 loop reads CASSSRGPETQYF. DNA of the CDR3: TGTGCCAGCAGCTCCAGGGGACCCGAGACCCAGTACTTC.

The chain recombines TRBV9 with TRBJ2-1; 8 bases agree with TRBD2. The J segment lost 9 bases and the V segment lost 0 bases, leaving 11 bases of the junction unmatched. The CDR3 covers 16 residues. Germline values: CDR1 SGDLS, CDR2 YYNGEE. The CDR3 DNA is TGTGCCAGCAGCGTAGCTGGGAGTAGCGGGATGTTTGAGCAGTTCTTC. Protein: CASSVAGSSGMFEQFF.

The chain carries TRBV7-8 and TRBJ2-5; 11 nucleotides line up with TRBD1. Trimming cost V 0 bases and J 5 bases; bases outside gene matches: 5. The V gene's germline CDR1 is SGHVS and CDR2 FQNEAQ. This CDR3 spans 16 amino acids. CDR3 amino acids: CASSLALGQGAETQYF. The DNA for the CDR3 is TGTGCCAGCAGCTTAGCCCTTGGACAGGGGGCCGAGACCCAGTACTTC.

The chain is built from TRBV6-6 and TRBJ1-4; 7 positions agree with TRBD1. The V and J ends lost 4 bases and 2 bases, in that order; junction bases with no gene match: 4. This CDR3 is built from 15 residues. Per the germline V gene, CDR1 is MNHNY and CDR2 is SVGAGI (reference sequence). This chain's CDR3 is CASSSRQGTNEKLFF. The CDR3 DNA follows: TGTGCCAGCAGTTCCCGACAGGGTACTAATGAAAAACTGTTTTTT.

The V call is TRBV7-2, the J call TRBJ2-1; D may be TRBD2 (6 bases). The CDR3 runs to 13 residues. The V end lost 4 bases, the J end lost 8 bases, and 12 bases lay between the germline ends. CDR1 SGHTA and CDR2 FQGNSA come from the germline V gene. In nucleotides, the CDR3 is TGTGCCAGCAGCTATGGGGGGAAGGATGAGCAGTTCTTC. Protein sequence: CASSYGGKDEQFF.

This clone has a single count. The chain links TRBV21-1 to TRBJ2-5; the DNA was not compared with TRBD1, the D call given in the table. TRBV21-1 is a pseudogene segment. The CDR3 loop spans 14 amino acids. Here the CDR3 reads CASSKGTGKETQYF. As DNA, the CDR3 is TGTGCCAGCAGCAAGGGGACAGGGAAAGAGACCCAGTACTTC.

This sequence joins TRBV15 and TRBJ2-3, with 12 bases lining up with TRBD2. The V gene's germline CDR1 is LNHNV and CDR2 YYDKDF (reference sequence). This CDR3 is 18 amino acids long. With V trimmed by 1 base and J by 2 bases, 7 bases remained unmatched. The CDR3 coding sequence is TGTGCCACCAGCAGAGGTCTAGCGGGAGGGAGTATCACAGATACGCAGTATTTT. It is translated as CATSRGLAGGSITDTQYF.

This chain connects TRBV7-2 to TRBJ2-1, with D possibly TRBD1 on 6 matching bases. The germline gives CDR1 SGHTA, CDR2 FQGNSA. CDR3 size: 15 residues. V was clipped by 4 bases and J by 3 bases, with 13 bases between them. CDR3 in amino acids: CASSSRGWGYNEQFF. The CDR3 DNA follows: TGTGCCAGCAGCTCCAGGGGATGGGGCTACAATGAGCAGTTCTTC.

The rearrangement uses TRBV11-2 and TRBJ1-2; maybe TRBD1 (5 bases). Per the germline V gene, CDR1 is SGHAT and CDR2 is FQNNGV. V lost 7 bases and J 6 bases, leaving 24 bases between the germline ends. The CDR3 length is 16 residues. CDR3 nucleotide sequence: TGTGCCAGCACCCCGGGGGTGGGAGGGGATCGGAATGGCTACACCTTC. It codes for CASTPGVGGDRNGYTF.

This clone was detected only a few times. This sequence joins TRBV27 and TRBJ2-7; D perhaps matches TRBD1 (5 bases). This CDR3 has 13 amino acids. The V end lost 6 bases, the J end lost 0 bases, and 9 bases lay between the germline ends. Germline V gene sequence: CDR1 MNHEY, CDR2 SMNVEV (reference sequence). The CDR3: CASSRQSSYEQYF. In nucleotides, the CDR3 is TGTGCCAGCAGCAGACAGAGCTCCTACGAGCAGTACTTC.

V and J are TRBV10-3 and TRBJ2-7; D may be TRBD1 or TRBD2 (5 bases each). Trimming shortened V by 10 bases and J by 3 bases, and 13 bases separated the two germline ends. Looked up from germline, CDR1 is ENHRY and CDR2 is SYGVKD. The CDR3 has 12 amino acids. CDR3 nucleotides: TGTGCCACGGCGCGAGGGGACTACGAGCAGTACTTC. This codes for CATARGDYEQYF.

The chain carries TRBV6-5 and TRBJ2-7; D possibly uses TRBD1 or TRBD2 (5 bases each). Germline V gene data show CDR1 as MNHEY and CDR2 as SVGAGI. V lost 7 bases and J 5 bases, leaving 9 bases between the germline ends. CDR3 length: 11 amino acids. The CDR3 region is CASMGVDEQYF. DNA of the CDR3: TGTGCCAGCATGGGGGTTGACGAGCAGTACTTC.

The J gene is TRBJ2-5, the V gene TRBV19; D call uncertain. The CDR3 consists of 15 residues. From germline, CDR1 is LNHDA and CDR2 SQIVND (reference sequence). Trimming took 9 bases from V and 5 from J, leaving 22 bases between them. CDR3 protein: CASHYRAKPRETQYF. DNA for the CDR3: TGTGCCAGCCATTACCGGGCCAAACCCCGGGAGACCCAGTACTTC.

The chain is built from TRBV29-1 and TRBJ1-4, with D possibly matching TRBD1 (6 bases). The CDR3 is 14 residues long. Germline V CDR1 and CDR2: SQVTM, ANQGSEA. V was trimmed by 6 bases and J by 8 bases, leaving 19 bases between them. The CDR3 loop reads CSVTPGAADEKLFF. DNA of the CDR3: TGCAGCGTCACCCCAGGGGCCGCGGACGAAAAACTGTTTTTT.

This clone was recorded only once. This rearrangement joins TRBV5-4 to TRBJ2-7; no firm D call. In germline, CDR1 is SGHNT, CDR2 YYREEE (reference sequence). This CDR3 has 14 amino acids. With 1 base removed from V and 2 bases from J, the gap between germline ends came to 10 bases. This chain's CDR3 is CASSLNSSPYEQYF. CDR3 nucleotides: TGTGCCAGCAGCTTGAACAGTAGTCCCTACGAGCAGTACTTC.

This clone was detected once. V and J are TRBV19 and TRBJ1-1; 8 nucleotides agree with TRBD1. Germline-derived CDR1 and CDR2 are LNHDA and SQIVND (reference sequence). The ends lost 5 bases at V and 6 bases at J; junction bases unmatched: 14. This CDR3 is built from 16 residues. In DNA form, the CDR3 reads TGTGCCAGTAGTCGACAGGGGCCCATGCTGACCCCTGAAGCTTTCTTT. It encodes CASSRQGPMLTPEAFF.

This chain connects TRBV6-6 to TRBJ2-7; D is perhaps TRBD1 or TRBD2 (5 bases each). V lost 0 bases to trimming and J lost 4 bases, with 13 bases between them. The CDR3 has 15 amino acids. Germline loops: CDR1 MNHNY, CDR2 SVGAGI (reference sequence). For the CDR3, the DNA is TGTGCCAGCAGTTACTCCCGGGACCCTAGTTACGAGCAGTACTTC. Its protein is CASSYSRDPSYEQYF.

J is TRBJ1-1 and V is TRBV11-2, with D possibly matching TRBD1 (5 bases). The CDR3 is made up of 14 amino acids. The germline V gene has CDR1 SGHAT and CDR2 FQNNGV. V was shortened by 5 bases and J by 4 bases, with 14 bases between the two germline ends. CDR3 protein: CASSLLGGATEAFF. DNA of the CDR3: TGTGCCAGCAGCCTCCTGGGGGGTGCCACTGAAGCTTTCTTT.

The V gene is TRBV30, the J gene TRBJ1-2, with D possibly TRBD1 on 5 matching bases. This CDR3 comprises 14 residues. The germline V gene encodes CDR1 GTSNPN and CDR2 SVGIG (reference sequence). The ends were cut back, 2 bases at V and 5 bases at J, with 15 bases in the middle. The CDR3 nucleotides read TGTGCCTGGAGTTTGGGGCCCGGAGGGTATGGCTACACCTTC. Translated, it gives CAWSLGPGGYGYTF.

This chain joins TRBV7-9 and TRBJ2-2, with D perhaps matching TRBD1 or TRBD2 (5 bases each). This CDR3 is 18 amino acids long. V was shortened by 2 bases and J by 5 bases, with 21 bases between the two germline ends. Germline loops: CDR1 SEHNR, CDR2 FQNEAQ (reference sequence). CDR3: CASSLYPFQGRGTGELFF. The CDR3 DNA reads TGTGCCAGCAGCTTATATCCATTTCAGGGACGAGGAACCGGGGAGCTGTTTTTT.

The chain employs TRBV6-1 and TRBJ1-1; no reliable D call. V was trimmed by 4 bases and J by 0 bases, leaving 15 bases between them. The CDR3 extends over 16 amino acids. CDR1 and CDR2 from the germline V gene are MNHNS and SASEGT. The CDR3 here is CASSGGLRWMNTEAFF. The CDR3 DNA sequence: TGTGCCAGCAGTGGGGGTTTAAGGTGGATGAACACTGAAGCTTTCTTT.

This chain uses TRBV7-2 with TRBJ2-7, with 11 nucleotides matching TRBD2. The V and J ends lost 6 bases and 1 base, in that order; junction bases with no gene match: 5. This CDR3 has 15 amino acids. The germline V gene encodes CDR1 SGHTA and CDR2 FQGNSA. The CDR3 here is CASRSLAGGSYEQYF. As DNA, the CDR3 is TGTGCCAGCAGATCCCTAGCGGGAGGTTCCTACGAGCAGTACTTC.

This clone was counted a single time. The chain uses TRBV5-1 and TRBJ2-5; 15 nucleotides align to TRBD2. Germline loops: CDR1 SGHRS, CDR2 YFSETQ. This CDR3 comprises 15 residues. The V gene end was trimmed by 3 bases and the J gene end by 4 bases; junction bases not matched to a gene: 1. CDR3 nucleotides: TGCGCCAGCAGCTGGGGACTAGCGGGAGGAGAGACCCAGTACTTC. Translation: CASSWGLAGGETQYF.

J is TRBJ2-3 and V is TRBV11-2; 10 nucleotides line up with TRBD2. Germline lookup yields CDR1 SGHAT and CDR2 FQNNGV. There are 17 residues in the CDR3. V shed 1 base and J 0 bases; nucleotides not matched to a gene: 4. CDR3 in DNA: TGTGCCAGCAGCTTAGGCCTAGCGGGGGCTAGCACAGATACGCAGTATTTT. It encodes CASSLGLAGASTDTQYF.

CDR3 residues: CASSTTGPTEAFF. CDR3 nucleotides: TGTGCCAGCAGTACGACAGGGCCAACTGAAGCTTTCTTT. V usage is TRBV28 and J usage is TRBJ1-1; TRBD1 matches at 7 bases. This CDR3 spans 13 amino acids. V lost 5 bases, J lost 5 bases, and 5 bases stayed unmatched. From germline, CDR1 is MDHEN and CDR2 SYDVKM.

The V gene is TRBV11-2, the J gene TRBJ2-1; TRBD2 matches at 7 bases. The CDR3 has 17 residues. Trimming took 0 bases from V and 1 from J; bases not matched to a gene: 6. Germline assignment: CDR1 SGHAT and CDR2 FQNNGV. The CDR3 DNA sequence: TGTGCCAGCAGCTTAGATCGGGCTAGCGGATCCTACAATGAGCAGTTCTTC. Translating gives CASSLDRASGSYNEQFF.

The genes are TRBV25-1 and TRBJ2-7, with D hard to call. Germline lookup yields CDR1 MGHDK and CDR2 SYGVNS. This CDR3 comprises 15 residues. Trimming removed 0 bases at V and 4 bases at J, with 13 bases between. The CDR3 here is CASSEYGAGTYEQYF. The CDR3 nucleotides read TGTGCCAGCAGTGAATACGGAGCAGGAACATACGAGCAGTACTTC.

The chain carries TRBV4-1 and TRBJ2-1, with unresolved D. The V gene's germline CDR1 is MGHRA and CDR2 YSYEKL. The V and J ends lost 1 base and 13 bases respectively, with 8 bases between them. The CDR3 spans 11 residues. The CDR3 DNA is TGCGCCAGCAGCCAAGGTTCCCGCCAGTTCTTC. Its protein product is CASSQGSRQFF.